This T cell receptor (beta chain) was profiled in a study of regulatory T cells in long-lasting Graves disease. Study-wide findings and caveats: Accuracy could have been hurt by small sample size.

This clonotype was counted ten times or more. The antigen is not known. Time point given: newly diagnosed GD, antithyroid drugs for less than 3 months. After RNA was extracted from PBMCs, the TCR library was made from it. Through Arm-PCR of CDR3 regions and iRepertoire HTBI primers, TCR beta libraries were built. A single record per CDR3 protein comes from TCRdb applying MiXCR to the multiplex PCR reads. The profile shows 520,000 or so distinct CDR3 sequences, more than 10% of them singletons. The same data also contributed to another study, on T cells in Graves' hyperthyroidism and ophthalmopathy. According to that study: First-round RT-PCR targeting the TCR CDR3 was performed with the HTBI primer set. Ophthalmopathy was told apart from stable hyperthyroidism by a 13 V-J model.

The source was peripheral blood mononuclear cells (PBMCs), collected at new diagnosis, from a patient treated with antithyroid drugs. The receptor was derived from a woman aged 25 to 39 with Graves disease.

CDR3 sequence: CASSPFRGAYEQYF. The CDR3 coding sequence is TGTGCCAGCAGTCCCTTCAGGGGTGCCTACGAGCAGTACTTC. The rearrangement uses TRBV28 and TRBJ2-7; D may be TRBD1 (6 bases). The V and J ends lost 5 bases and 2 bases respectively, with 13 bases between them. This CDR3 has 14 amino acids. The germline V gene encodes CDR1 MDHEN and CDR2 SYDVKM.